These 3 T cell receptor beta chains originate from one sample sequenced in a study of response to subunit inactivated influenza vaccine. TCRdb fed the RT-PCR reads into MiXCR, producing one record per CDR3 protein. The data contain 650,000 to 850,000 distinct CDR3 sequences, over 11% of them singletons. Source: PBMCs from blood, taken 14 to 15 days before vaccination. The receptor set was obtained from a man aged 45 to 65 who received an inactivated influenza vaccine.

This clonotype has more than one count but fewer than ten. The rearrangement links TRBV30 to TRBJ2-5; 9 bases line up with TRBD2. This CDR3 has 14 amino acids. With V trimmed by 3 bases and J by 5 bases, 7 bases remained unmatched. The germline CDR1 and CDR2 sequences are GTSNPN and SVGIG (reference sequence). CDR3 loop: CAWSGWAGGETQYF. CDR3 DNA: TGTGCCTGGAGCGGTTGGGCGGGGGGGGAGACCCAGTACTTC.

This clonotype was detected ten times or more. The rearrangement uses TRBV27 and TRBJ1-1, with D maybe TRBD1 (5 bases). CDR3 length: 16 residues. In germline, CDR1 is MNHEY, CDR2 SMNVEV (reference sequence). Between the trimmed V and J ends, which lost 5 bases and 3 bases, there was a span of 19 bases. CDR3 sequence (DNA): TGTGCCAGCAGTCACCGTAAAAGGGGAGGGGACACTGAAGCTTTCTTT. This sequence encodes CASSHRKRGGDTEAFF.

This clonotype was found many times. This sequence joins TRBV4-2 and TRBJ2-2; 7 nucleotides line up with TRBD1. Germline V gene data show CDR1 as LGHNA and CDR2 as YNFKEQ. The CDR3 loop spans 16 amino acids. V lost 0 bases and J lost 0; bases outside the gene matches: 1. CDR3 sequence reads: CASSQDGTANTGELFF. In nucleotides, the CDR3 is TGTGCCAGCAGCCAAGATGGGACAGCGAACACCGGGGAGCTGTTTTTT.